Listed below are T cell receptor beta chains from one sample, sequenced in a study of T cells after yellow fever vaccination. TCRdb re-derived calls from the 5' RACE reads in MiXCR, one entry per CDR3 protein. The sample records about 260,000 distinct CDR3 sequences, 10% to 15% being singletons. The sequences come from CD4+ T cells sorted from PBMCs, collected 45 days after the yellow fever booster vaccination. The receptors originated from a man aged 25 to 40 who received the YFV17D yellow fever vaccine. The CDR3 runs from the conserved cysteine through the conserved F or W. The order of the fields is V gene, CDR3 length, clone size, J gene, D gene, CDR3 protein, CDR3 DNA. D genes are given only for firm matches. The listing skips clone size in some rows; elsewhere it reads once, few, many or a size class.

V: TRBV6-2/TRBV6-3; length: 15; size: many; J: TRBJ1-1; D: TRBD1; CDR3: CASRMDRTGPTEAFF; DNA: TGTGCCAGCAGGATGGATCGGACAGGGCCCACTGAAGCTTTCTTT
V: TRBV7-2; length: 13; size: .; J: TRBJ1-1; D: .; CDR3: CASSSSTGRGAFF; DNA: TGTGCCAGCAGCTCCTCGACAGGCAGAGGAGCTTTCTTT
V: TRBV20-1; length: 11; size: few; J: TRBJ2-7; D: .; CDR3: CSARGRVEQYF; DNA: TGCAGTGCTAGAGGCAGGGTCGAGCAGTACTTC
V: TRBV15; length: 11; size: few; J: TRBJ2-3; D: .; CDR3: CATSAPGTQYF; DNA: TGTGCCACCAGTGCCCCAGGAACGCAGTATTTT
V: TRBV7-2; length: 13; size: .; J: TRBJ2-3; D: .; CDR3: CASTDAGRDTQYF; DNA: TGTGCCAGCACCGATGCAGGTCGAGATACGCAGTATTTT
V: TRBV7-6; length: 12; size: many; J: TRBJ1-5; D: .; CDR3: CASSLVNQPQHF; DNA: TGTGCCAGCAGCTTGGTCAATCAGCCCCAGCATTTT
V: TRBV3-1; length: 14; size: many; J: TRBJ2-1; D: TRBD2; CDR3: CASSLSGTYNEQFF; DNA: TGTGCCAGCAGCTTAAGCGGGACCTACAATGAGCAGTTCTTC
V: TRBV20-1; length: 16; size: few; J: TRBJ2-3; D: .; CDR3: CSATGGREEPTDTQYF; DNA: TGCAGTGCCACGGGGGGCCGGGAGGAACCCACAGATACGCAGTATTTT
V: TRBV7-9; length: 12; size: .; J: TRBJ2-4; D: .; CDR3: CASQLQLNIQYF; DNA: TGTGCCAGTCAACTGCAGCTAAACATTCAGTACTTC
V: TRBV6-2/TRBV6-3; length: 15; size: .; J: TRBJ2-1; D: TRBD2; CDR3: CASSPGGTSGNEQFF; DNA: TGTGCCAGCAGCCCCGGCGGGACTAGCGGCAATGAGCAGTTCTTC
V: TRBV4-2; length: 14; size: .; J: TRBJ2-5; D: .; CDR3: CASSQLAGGETQYF; DNA: TGTGCCAGCAGCCAACTAGCCGGGGGAGAGACCCAGTACTTC
V: TRBV20-1; length: 13; size: few; J: TRBJ2-5; D: .; CDR3: CSARLGAVETQYF; DNA: TGCAGTGCTAGACTGGGGGCGGTTGAGACCCAGTACTTC
V: TRBV12-3/TRBV12-4; length: 13; size: .; J: TRBJ1-2; D: .; CDR3: CASSPWDGHGYTF; DNA: TGTGCCAGCAGCCCCTGGGACGGACATGGCTACACCTTC
V: TRBV20-1; length: 13; size: few; J: TRBJ2-4; D: .; CDR3: CSATRDARDIQYF; DNA: TGCAGTGCCACCCGGGACGCGAGGGACATTCAGTACTTC
V: TRBV5-1; length: 16; size: few; J: TRBJ2-1; D: .; CDR3: CASSLARSTSYNEQFF; DNA: TGCGCCAGCAGCTTGGCTCGGTCGACCTCCTACAATGAGCAGTTCTTC
V: TRBV7-3; length: 13; size: few; J: TRBJ2-7; D: .; CDR3: CASSGRPWDEQYF; DNA: TGTGCCAGCAGCGGGAGGCCGTGGGACGAGCAGTACTTC
V: TRBV5-1; length: 13; size: .; J: TRBJ2-1; D: .; CDR3: CASMRASYNEQFF; DNA: TGCGCCAGCATGAGGGCTTCCTACAATGAGCAGTTCTTC
V: TRBV28; length: 15; size: few; J: TRBJ1-1; D: TRBD1; CDR3: CASSLAWTGRTEAFF; DNA: TGTGCCAGCAGTTTGGCATGGACAGGACGGACTGAAGCTTTCTTT
V: TRBV20-1; length: 14; size: few; J: TRBJ2-1; D: .; CDR3: CSARFGGVDNEQFF; DNA: TGCAGTGCTAGGTTCGGCGGGGTCGACAATGAGCAGTTCTTC
V: TRBV12-3/TRBV12-4; length: 11; size: many; J: TRBJ2-1; D: .; CDR3: CASSFPNEQFF; DNA: TGTGCCAGCAGTTTCCCCAATGAGCAGTTCTTC
V: TRBV5-4; length: 18; size: few; J: TRBJ2-1; D: TRBD2; CDR3: CASSYPTSKLSRYDEQFF; DNA: TGTGCCAGCAGCTACCCGACTAGCAAGCTTTCCAGGTACGATGAGCAGTTCTTC
V: TRBV3-1; length: 13; size: .; J: TRBJ2-5; D: .; CDR3: CASSQDGGETQYF; DNA: TGTGCCAGCAGCCAAGATGGGGGCGAGACCCAGTACTTC